The 8 T cell receptor beta chains in this list originate from one sample, sequenced in a study of control samples from healthy donors and cancer patients. TCRdb's table, derived via immunoSEQ multiplex PCR, lists solely in-frame clones and lacks some. This table holds roughly 30,000 clones, around 90% found once. Sequenced material: formalin-fixed, paraffin-embedded tissue. The receptors come from a female donor with melanoma.

This chain links TRBV2 with TRBJ1-6; the D is unclear. The ends were cut back, 10 bases at V and 10 bases at J, with 8 bases in the middle. This CDR3 has 10 residues. CDR1 SNHLY and CDR2 FYNNEI come from the germline V gene. The DNA for the CDR3 is TGTGCCACCCGATTGTCACCCCTCCACTTT. This encodes CATRLSPLHF.

The rearrangement uses TRBV4-1 and TRBJ2-7, with TRBD1 matching 9 bases. The CDR3 runs 15 residues. Germline-derived CDR1 and CDR2 are MGHRA and YSYEKL. J was trimmed by 2 bases and V by 4 bases; bases with no gene match: 6. The DNA of the CDR3 is TGCGCCAGCAGCCCCAACAGGGGGCTCCCCTACGAGCAGTACTTC. Its protein product is CASSPNRGLPYEQYF.

The V gene is TRBV7-9, the J gene TRBJ1-5; D is uncertain. Germline V gene lookup returns CDR1 SEHNR and CDR2 FQNEAQ (reference sequence). The CDR3 is 16 residues long. Trimming cost V 1 base and J 0 bases, with 10 bases left between them. The CDR3 region has the DNA TGTGCCAGCAGCTTAGGGGGTGGCAATAGCAATCAGCCCCAGCATTTT. Protein: CASSLGGGNSNQPQHF.

Only one count was recorded for this clone. The rearrangement links TRBV15 to TRBJ2-2, with a weak D call TRBD2 (6 bases). Trimming cost V 6 bases and J 2 bases, with 10 bases left between them. The CDR3 loop spans 14 amino acids. Germline loops: CDR1 LNHNV, CDR2 YYDKDF (reference sequence). CDR3 coding DNA: TGTGCCACCAGTCGGGAGCCTAACACCGGGGAGCTGTTTTTT. Protein sequence: CATSREPNTGELFF.

The rearrangement uses TRBV19 and TRBJ1-2; TRBD1 might be the D (5 bases). The CDR3 sequence is 15 residues long. V shed 4 bases and J shed 7 bases, with 19 bases lying between them. The germline gives CDR1 LNHDA, CDR2 SQIVND (reference sequence). The CDR3 loop is CASSTPSGLIGGYTF. The CDR3 DNA reads as TGTGCCAGTAGTACACCCTCGGGGCTCATTGGTGGCTACACCTTC.

This rearrangement joins TRBV7-2 to TRBJ2-2; the D gene is possibly TRBD2 (7 bases). This CDR3 is built from 16 residues. Germline V gene data show CDR1 as SGHTA and CDR2 as FQGNSA. Between the trimmed V and J ends, which lost 4 bases and 4 bases, there was a span of 16 bases. The CDR3 loop reads CASSSGGSFSTGELFF. The CDR3 DNA follows: TGTGCCAGCAGCTCGGGGGGCTCGTTTAGCACCGGGGAGCTGTTTTTT. The full variable domain, completed using reference TRBV7-2 and TRBJ2-2, is GAGVSQSPSNKVTEKGKDVELRCDPISGHTALYWYRQSLGQGLEFLIYFQGNSAPDKSGLPSDRFSAERTGGSVSTLTIQRTQQEDSAVYLCASSSGGSFSTGELFFGEGSRLTVL.

V usage is TRBV21-1 and J usage is TRBJ1-1. TRBV21-1 is listed as a pseudogene. The CDR3 is made up of 10 amino acids. CDR3 nucleotides: TGTGCCAGCAGCCCGTTAGAAGCTTTCTTT. Its protein is CASSPLEAFF.

The rearrangement links TRBV29-1 to TRBJ2-1; D possibly corresponds to TRBD2 (6 bases). This CDR3 is 14 amino acids long. Looked up from germline, CDR1 is SQVTM and CDR2 is ANQGSEA. V lost 2 bases, J lost 4 bases, and 12 bases lay in between. The DNA of the CDR3 is TGCAGCGTTGAACGACGGGGGTCGTACAATGAGCAGTTCTTC. Its translation: CSVERRGSYNEQFF.